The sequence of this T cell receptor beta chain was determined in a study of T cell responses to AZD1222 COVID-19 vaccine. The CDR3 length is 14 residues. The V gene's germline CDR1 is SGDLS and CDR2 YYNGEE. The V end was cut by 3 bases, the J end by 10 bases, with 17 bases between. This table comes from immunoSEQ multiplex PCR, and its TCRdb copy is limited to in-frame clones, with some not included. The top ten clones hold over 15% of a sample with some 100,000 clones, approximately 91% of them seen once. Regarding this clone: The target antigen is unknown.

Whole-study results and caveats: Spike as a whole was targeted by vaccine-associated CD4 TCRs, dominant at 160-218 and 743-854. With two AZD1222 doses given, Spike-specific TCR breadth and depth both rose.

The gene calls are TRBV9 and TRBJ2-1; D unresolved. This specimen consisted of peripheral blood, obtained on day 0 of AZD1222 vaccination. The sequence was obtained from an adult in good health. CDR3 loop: CASSAGGSMGEQFF. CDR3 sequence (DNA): TGTGCCAGCAGCGCAGGTGGCTCCATGGGAGAGCAGTTCTTC.